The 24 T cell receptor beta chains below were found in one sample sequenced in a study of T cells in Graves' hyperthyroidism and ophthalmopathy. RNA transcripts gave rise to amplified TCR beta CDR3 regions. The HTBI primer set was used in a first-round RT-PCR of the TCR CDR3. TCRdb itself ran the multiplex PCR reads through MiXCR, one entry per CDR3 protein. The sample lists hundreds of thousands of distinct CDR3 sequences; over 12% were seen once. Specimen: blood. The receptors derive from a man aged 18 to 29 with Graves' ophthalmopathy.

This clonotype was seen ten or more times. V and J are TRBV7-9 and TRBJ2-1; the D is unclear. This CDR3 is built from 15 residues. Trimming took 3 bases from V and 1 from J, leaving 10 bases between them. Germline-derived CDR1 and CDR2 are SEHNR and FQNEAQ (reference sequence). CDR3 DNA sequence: TGTGCCAGCAGCTTCAGCTACACGTCCTACAATGAGCAGTTCTTC. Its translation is CASSFSYTSYNEQFF.

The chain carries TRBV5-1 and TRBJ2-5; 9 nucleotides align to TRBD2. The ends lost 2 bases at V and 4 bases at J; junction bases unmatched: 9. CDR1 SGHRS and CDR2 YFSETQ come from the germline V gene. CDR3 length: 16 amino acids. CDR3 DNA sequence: TGCGCCAGCAGCTTTACGAGTCTAGCGGGAATAGAGACCCAGTACTTC. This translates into CASSFTSLAGIETQYF.

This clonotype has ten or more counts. In DNA form, the CDR3 reads TGTGCCAGCAGTCCTAGGGGCGGGGGCCAAGAGACCCAGTACTTC. Amino acid sequence: CASSPRGGGQETQYF. The rearrangement links TRBV12-3 or TRBV12-4 to TRBJ2-5, with 7 nucleotides matching TRBD2. This CDR3 region has 15 residues. J was trimmed by 1 base and V by 5 bases; bases with no gene match: 7.

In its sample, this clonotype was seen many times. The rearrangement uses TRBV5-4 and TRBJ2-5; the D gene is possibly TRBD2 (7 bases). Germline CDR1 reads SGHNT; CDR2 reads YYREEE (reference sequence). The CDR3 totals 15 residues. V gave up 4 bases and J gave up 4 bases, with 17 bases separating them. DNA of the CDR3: TGTGCCAGCAGCCCGGGACTAAGGGGGGCAGAGACCCAGTACTTC. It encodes CASSPGLRGAETQYF.

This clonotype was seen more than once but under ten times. This chain's CDR3 is CASTYPTGSSYNEQFF. The CDR3 DNA is TGTGCCAGCACCTACCCGACAGGGAGCTCCTACAATGAGCAGTTCTTC. The chain joins TRBV5-5 to TRBJ2-1; 7 bases line up with TRBD1. The V gene end was trimmed by 6 bases and the J gene end by 0 bases; junction bases not matched to a gene: 9. The CDR3 contains 16 residues. CDR1 is SGHKS, CDR2 YYEKEE, per germline (reference sequence).

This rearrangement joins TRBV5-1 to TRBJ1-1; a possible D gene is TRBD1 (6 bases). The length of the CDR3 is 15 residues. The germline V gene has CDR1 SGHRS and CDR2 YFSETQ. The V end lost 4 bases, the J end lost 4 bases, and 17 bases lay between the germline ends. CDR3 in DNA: TGCGCCAGCAGCCCGGACAGTGGGCCGAGCACTGAAGCTTTCTTT. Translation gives CASSPDSGPSTEAFF.

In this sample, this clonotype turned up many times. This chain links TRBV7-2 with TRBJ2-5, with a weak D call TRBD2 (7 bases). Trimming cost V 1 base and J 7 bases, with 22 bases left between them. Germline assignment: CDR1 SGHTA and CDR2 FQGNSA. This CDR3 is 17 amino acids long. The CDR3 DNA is TGTGCCAGCAGCTTAGGGGAACCCGCGGGGGCGTTGGGGACCCAGTACTTC. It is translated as CASSLGEPAGALGTQYF.

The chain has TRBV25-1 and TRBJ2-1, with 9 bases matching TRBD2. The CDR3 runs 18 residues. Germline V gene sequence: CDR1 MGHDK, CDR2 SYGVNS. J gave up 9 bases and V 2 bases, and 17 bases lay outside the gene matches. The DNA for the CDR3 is TGTGCCAGCAGTGAAGGGCCCAGGAGGCTAGCGGGACGCAGTGAGCAGTTCTTC. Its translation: CASSEGPRRLAGRSEQFF.

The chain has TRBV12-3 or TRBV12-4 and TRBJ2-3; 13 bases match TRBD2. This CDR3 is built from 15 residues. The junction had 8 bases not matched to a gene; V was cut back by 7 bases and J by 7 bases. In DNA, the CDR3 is TGTGCCAGCAATCCGGGACTAGCGGGGAGTTATACGCAGTATTTT. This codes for CASNPGLAGSYTQYF.

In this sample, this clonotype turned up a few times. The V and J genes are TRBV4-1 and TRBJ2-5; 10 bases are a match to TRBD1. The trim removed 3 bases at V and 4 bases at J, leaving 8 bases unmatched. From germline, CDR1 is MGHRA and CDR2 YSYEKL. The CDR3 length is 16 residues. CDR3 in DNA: TGCGCCAGCAGCCAGGGAGACAGGGGGCGAGCAGAGACCCAGTACTTC. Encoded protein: CASSQGDRGRAETQYF.

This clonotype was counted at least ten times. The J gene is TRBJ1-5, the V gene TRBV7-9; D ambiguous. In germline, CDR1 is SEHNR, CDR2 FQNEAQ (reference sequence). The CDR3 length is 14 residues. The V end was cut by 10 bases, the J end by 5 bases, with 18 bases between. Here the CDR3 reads CATSDPNQDQPQHF. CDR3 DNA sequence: TGTGCCACCTCAGACCCCAACCAAGATCAGCCCCAGCATTTT.

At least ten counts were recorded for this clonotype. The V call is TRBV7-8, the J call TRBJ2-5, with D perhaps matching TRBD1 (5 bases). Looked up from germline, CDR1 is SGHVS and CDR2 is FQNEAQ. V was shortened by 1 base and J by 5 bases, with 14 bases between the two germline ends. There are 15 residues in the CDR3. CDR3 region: CASSLVGSPGETQYF. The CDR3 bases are TGTGCCAGCAGCTTAGTGGGCAGCCCAGGGGAGACCCAGTACTTC.

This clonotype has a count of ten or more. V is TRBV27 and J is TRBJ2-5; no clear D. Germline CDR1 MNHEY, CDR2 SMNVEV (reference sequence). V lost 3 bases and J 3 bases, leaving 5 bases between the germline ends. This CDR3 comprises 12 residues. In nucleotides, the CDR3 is TGTGCCAGCAGTTTGAGCGAAGAGACCCAGTACTTC. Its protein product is CASSLSEETQYF.

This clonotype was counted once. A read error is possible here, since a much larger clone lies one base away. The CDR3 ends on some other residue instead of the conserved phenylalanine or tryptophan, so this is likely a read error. CDR3 amino acids: CASSIGREETQYL. CDR3 bases: TGTGCCAGTAGTATCGGCAGGGAAGAGACCCAGTACTTA. The chain employs TRBV19 and TRBJ2-5; possible D gene TRBD1, 5 bases. The V end was cut by 3 bases, the J end by 3 bases, with 8 bases between. Looked up from germline, CDR1 is LNHDA and CDR2 is SQIVND (reference sequence). CDR3 size: 13 residues.

The CDR3 DNA reads as TGCAGTGCTCGGGTGGAAGGGGAGACCCAGTACTTC. Protein product: CSARVEGETQYF. This chain links TRBV20-1 with TRBJ2-5; no reliable D call. This CDR3 comprises 12 residues. Trimming cost V 5 bases and J 5 bases, with 12 bases left between them. Germline CDR1 DFQATT, CDR2 SNEGSKA (reference sequence).

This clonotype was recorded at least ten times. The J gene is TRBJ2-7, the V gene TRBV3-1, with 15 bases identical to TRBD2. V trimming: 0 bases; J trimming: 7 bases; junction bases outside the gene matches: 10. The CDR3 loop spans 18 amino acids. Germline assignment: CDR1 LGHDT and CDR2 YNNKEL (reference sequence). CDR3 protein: CASSQDYRGLAGGGEQYF. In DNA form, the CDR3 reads TGTGCCAGCAGCCAAGATTATCGAGGACTAGCGGGAGGGGGGGAGCAGTACTTC.

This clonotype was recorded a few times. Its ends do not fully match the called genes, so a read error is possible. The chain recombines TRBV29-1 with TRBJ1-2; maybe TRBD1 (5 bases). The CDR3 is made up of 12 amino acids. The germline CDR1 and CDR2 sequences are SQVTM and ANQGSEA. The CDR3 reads CGVEGTEYGYTF. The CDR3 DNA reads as TGCGGCGTTGAAGGGACGGAGTATGGCTACACCTTC.

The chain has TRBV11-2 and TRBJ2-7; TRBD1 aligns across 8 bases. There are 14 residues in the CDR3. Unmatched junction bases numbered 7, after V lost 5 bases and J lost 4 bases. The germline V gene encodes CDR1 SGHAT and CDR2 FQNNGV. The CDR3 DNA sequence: TGTGCCAGCAGCACACAGGGGGTTGGTTACGAGCAGTACTTC. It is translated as CASSTQGVGYEQYF.

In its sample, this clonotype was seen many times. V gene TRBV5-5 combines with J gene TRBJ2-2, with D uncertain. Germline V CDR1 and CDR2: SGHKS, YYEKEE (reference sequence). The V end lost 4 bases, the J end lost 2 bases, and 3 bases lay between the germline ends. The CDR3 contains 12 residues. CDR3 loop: CASSANTGELFF. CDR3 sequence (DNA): TGTGCCAGCAGCGCCAACACCGGGGAGCTGTTTTTT.

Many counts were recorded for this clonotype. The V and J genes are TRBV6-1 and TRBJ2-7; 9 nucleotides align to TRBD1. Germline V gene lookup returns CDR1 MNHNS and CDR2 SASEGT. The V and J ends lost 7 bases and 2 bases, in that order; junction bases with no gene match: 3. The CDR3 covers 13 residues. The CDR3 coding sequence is TGTGCCAGCAAAAGGGACAGGGCCTACGAGCAGTACTTC. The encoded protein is CASKRDRAYEQYF.

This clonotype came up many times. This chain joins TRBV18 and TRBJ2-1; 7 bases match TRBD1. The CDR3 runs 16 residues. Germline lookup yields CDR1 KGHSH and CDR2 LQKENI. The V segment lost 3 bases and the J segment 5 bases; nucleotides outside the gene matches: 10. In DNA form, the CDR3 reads TGTGCCAGCTCACCTCCTGACAGGGAAGGGAACAATGAGCAGTTCTTC. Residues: CASSPPDREGNNEQFF.

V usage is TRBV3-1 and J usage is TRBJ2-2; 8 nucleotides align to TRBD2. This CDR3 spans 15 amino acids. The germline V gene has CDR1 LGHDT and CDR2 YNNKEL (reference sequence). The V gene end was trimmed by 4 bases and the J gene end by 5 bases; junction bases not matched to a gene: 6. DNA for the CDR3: TGTGCCAGCAGCCCCTTAGCGGGGATGACCGGGGAGCTGTTTTTT. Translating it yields CASSPLAGMTGELFF.

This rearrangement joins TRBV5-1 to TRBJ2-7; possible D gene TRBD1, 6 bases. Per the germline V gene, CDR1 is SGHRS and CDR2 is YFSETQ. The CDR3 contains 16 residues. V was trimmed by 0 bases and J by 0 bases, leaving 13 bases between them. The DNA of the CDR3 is TGCGCCAGCAGCTTGGCCGGGACAATTAGCTCCTACGAGCAGTACTTC. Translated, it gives CASSLAGTISSYEQYF.

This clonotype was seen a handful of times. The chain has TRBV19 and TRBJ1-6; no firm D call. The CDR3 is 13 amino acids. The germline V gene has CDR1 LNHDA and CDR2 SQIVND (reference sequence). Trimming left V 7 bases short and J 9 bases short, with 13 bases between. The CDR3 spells CASILRSGSPLHF. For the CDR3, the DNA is TGTGCCAGTATTCTTCGGTCGGGTTCACCCCTCCACTTT.